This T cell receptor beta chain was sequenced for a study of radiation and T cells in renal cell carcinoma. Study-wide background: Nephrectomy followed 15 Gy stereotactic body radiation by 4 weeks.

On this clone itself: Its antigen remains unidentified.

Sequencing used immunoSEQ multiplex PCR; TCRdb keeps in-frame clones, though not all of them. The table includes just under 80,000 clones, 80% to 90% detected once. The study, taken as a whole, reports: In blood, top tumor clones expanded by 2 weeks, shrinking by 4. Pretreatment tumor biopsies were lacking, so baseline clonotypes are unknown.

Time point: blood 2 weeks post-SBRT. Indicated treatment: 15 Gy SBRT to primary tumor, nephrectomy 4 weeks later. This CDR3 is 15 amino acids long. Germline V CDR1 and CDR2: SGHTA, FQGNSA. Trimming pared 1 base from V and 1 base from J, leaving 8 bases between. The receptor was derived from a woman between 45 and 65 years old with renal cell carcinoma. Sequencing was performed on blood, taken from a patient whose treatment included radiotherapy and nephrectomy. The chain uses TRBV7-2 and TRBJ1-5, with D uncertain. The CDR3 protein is CASSLEGRSNQPQHF. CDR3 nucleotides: TGTGCCAGCAGCTTAGAAGGGCGGAGCAATCAGCCCCAGCATTTT.